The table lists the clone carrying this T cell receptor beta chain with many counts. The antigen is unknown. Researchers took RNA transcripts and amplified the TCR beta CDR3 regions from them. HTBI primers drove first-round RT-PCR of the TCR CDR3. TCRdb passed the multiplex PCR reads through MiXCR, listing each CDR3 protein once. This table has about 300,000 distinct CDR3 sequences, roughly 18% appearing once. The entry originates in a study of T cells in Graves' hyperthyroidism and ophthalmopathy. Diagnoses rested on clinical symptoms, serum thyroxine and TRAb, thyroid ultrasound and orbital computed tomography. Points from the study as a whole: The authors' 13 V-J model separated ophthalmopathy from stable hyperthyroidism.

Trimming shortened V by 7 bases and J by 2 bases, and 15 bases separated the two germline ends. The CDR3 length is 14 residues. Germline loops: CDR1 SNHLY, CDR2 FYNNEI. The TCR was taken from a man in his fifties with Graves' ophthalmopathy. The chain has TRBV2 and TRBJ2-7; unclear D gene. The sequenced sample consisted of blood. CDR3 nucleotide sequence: TGTGCCAGCAACAAAGCTGGACCCACCTACGAGCAGTACTTC. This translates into CASNKAGPTYEQYF. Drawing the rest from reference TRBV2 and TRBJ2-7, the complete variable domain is EPEVTQTPSHQVTQMGQEVILRCVPISNHLYFYWYRQILGQKVEFLVSFYNNEISEKSEIFDDQFSVERPDGSNFTLKIRSTKLEDSAMYFCASNKAGPTYEQYFGPGTRLTVT.